The clone carrying this T cell receptor beta chain appeared once. Germline CDR1 MDHEN, CDR2 SYDVKM. The CDR3 totals 16 residues. Trimming removed 5 bases from V and 0 bases from J; junction bases left unmatched: 7. The protocol was immunoSEQ multiplex PCR, while the TCRdb copy is restricted to in-frame clones and leaves out a portion. The data contain about 280,000 clones, more than 75% of them singletons. These data come from a study of blood T cell repertoires in COVID-19. For the study at large: Sites in the United States, Italy and Spain provided acute and convalescent COVID-19 samples.

The source material was peripheral blood. This sequence originates from a man in his forties or fifties with active or convalescent COVID-19. The chain combines TRBV28 with TRBJ2-3, with TRBD1 matching over 8 bases. CDR3 protein: CASSAPTGVSTDTQYF. The CDR3 coding sequence is TGTGCCAGCAGTGCCCCGACAGGGGTTAGCACAGATACGCAGTATTTT.